This T cell receptor (beta chain) was retrieved from a study of spatial heterogeneity in lung cancer. Sample time point: sample taken at primary tumor resection. Whole RNA, isolated from tumor, nontumor lung or frozen PBMC, was sequenced without prior sorting. A distinct unique molecular identifier was carried by each TCR cDNA molecule. MiXCR, run by TCRdb on the 5' RACE reads, gives a single entry per CDR3 protein. The top ten hold over 40% of the sample, which has 90,000 to 95,000 distinct CDR3 sequences, more than 10% seen once. The material was PBMCs, obtained at surgery. The receptor's source is a male donor with early-stage non-small cell lung cancer.

In DNA, the CDR3 is TGTGCCAGCAGCTTAGCGTCTAGCGGGGCCTACGAGCAGTACTTC. Its translation: CASSLASSGAYEQYF. The rearrangement uses TRBV7-2 and TRBJ2-7, with 9 nucleotides matching TRBD2. Germline V gene data show CDR1 as SGHTA and CDR2 as FQGNSA. The ends lost 0 bases at V and 2 bases at J; junction bases unmatched: 2. The length of the CDR3 is 15 residues. The full variable domain, rest sourced from reference TRBV7-2 and TRBJ2-7, is GAGVSQSPSNKVTEKGKDVELRCDPISGHTALYWYRQSLGQGLEFLIYFQGNSAPDKSGLPSDRFSAERTGGSVSTLTIQRTQQEDSAVYLCASSLASSGAYEQYFGPGTRLTVT.